This T cell receptor beta chain was recovered during a study of T cells in localized non-small cell lung cancer. Whole-study findings and limits: Out of the top 100 tumor clones, a median roughly 52 were seen in adjacent lung. Without multi-region sequencing, intratumor heterogeneity could not be excluded.

Here immunoSEQ multiplex PCR was the method, and the copy in TCRdb shows in-frame clones only, minus some. The top ten clones hold around 20% of a sample with about 77,000 clones, 88% of them seen once. Note on this clone: As yet, its antigen is unknown.

Germline CDR1 and CDR2: MNHNY and SVGAGI (reference sequence). The V end was cut by 7 bases, the J end by 1 base, with 8 bases between. The CDR3 runs to 12 residues. This rearrangement joins TRBV6-6 to TRBJ2-7; tentative D call: TRBD1 (6 bases). The sample consisted of peripheral blood, taken before any cancer treatment. The TCR sequence derives from a woman aged 35-70 years with stage I squamous cell lung carcinoma. CDR3 loop: CASNGQSYEQYF. The CDR3 DNA follows: TGTGCCAGCAATGGACAGTCCTACGAGCAGTACTTC.